The text below deals with one TCR beta chain. No antigen is known for it. Random hexamers were used to reverse transcribe the RNA input (0.5 to 1 ug). It was immunoSEQ multiplex PCR that amplified TCR beta CDR3 across 54 Vbeta and 13 Jbeta. From the immunoSEQ multiplex PCR reads, TCRdb called clonotypes with MiXCR, one entry per CDR3 protein. The top ten clones hold more than 0.12% of a sample with about 120,000 distinct CDR3 sequences, around 96% of them seen once. The sample is drawn from a study of CD8 T cells in Susac syndrome. At the level of the study: Blood was drawn from Susac syndrome patients while they were therapy-naive, on corticosteroids, or on intravenous immunoglobulin alone. Study outcomes and limitations: Repertoires of Susac syndrome CD4+ T cells lacked clonal expansion.

V dropped 5 bases and J dropped 5; count of bases not matched to a gene: 8. The CDR3 has 14 residues. CDR1 and CDR2 from the germline V gene are GTSNPN and SVGIG (reference sequence). Sequencing targeted TCR beta in T cells from blood (CD8+ and CD4+). The clonotype originates from a human donor with Susac syndrome. V and J are TRBV30 and TRBJ2-3; 9 positions agree with TRBD1. Material for sequencing was CD4+ T cells from PBMCs. CDR3 DNA sequence: TGTGCCTGGGGTCCGGGACAGGGTGGAGATACGCAGTATTTT. Translating it yields CAWGPGQGGDTQYF.